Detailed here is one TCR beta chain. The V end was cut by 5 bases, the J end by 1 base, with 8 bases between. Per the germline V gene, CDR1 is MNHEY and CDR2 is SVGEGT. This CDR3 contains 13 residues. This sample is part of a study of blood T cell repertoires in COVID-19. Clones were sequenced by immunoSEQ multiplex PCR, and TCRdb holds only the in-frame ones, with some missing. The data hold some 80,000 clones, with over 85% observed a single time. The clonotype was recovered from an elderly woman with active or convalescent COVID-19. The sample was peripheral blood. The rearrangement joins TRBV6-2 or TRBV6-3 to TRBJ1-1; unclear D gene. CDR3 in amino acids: CASSTNRNTEAFF. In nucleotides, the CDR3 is TGTGCCAGCAGTACGAACAGGAACACTGAAGCTTTCTTT.